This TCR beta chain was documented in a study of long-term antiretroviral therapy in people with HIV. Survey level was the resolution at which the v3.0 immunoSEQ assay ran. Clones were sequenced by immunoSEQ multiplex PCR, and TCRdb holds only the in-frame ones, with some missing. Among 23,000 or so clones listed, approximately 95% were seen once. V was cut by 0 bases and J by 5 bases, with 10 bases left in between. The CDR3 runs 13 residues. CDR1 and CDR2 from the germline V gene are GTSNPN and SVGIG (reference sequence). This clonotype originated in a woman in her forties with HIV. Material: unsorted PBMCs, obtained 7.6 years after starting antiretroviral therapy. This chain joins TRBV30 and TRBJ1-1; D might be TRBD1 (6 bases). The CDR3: CAWSVTQGTEAFF. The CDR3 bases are TGTGCCTGGAGTGTAACCCAGGGGACTGAAGCTTTCTTT.